This TCR beta chain was sequenced for a study of blood T cell repertoires in COVID-19 (dated by TCRdb to 2018 to 2021). About the investigation overall: The collaborator samples originated in the United States, Italy and Spain and spanned the acute and convalescent phases of COVID-19. The prospective study material was composed of cDNA or gDNA derived from T cells, B-cell-depleted T cells, or PBMCs. Subjects who had been exposed to COVID-19, were actively infected with it, or had recovered from it provided the deeply sampled blood TCRbeta repertoires that made up the dataset. A freely available public database, intended as a resource for researchers studying the immune response to SARS-CoV-2, is where the repertoires were released. The samples were drawn from the first 160 participants of the ongoing ImmuneRACE study and from over a thousand subjects provided by 6 global collaborators. A de-identified subject ID, COVID-19 status, age in years and sex were almost always included in the sample metadata. Where HLA class I and class II types were available, the types were taken from metadata supplied by the sample provider, not from assay-based typing.

Enrolling through a virtual design, the prospective study's participants ranged in age from roughly 18 to 89 years and lived across 20 to 30 United States geographic areas. In the prospective study, cohorts were assigned on the basis of participant-reported clinical history obtained from a screening survey and a study questionnaire. A participant counted as exposed if, within 2 weeks of entering the study, that participant had been in contact with someone who had a PCR-confirmed or clinician-diagnosed COVID-19 case. In the prospective study, mobile phlebotomists collected whole blood, serum and a nasopharyngeal or oropharyngeal swab from each participant. Prospective study participants could optionally give additional blood draws and questionnaires over an approximately two-month period. Before DNA extraction, prospective study blood samples were shipped either frozen or at room temperature. The immunoSEQ Assay, a bias-controlled multiplex PCR, was used to amplify TCRbeta CDR3 regions from genomic DNA. As for the original processing: The number of nucleated cells in each sample was estimated by amplification of reference gene primers within the assay. To quantify the absolute abundance of each unique TCRbeta CDR3 rearrangement, sequence reads were collapsed and filtered. For each sample, productive Simpson clonality was calculated as the square root of Simpson's diversity index across productive rearrangements. TCRdb re-hosts the immuneACCESS table, in-frame sequences only. Its copies lack some clones; in the studies checked, an unresolved V gene accounts for under half of them, and the cause for the rest is not known. V, J and clone size reflect that table, while D and trimming were determined from the DNA. The sample records more than 150,000 clones, approximately 80% of which are singletons. In total, the top ten clones hold approximately 15% of the sample.

From the germline V gene, CDR1 is SGHAT and CDR2 is FQNNGV. Trimming costs V 0 bases and J 8 bases, and their ends lie 10 bases apart. Measured from the cysteine to the phenylalanine, the CDR3 is 13 residues long. The only DNA kept is the CDR3, 39 bases in frame from the first base. The paper's findings and limits, for the study overall: The amount of clinical and demographic metadata varied by source and participant and was provided uncurated.

This clone is medium-sized (0.01 to 0.1%) in its sample. The antigen this receptor binds is unknown. One base away there is no much larger clone; base qualities are not given. The source of this sequence is a man aged 55 to 70 who had been exposed to COVID-19. The chain uses TRBV11-2 and TRBJ1-2; too little of a D gene remains to name it. Sequences were obtained from PBMCs or T cells enriched from blood (not recorded which). The DNA sequence is as follows: TGTGCCAGCAGCTTAGAGACGGGGTTAGGCTACACCTTC. It translates as CASSLETGLGYTF.